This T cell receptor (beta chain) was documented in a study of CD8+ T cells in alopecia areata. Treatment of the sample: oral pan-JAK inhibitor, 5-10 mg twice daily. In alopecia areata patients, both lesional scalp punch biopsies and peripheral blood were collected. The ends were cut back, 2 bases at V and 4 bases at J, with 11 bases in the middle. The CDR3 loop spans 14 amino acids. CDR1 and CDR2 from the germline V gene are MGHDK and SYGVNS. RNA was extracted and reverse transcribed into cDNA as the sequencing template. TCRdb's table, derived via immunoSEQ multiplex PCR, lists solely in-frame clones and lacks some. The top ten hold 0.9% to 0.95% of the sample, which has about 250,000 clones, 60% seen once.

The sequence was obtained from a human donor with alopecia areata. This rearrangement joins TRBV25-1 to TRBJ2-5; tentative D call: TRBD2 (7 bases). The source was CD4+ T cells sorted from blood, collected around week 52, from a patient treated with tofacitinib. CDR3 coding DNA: TGTGCCAGCAGTGAAGTGGGAGGGGGAGAGACCCAGTACTTC. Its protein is CASSEVGGGETQYF.